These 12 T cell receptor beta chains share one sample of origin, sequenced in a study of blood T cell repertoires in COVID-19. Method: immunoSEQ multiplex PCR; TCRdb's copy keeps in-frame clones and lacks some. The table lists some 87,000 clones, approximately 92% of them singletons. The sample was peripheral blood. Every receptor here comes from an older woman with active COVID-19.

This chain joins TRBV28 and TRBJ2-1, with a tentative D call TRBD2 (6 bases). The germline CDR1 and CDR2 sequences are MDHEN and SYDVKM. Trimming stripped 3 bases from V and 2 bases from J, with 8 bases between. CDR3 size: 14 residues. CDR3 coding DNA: TGTGCCAGCAGTTTCGCGGGGACCTACAATGAGCAGTTCTTC. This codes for CASSFAGTYNEQFF.

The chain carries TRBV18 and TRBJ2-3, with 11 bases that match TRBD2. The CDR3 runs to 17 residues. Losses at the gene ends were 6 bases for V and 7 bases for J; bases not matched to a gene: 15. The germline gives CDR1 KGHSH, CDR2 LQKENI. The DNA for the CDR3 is TGTGCCAGCTCGTACTTACCGACTAGCGGGATGGGTAATACGCAGTATTTT. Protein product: CASSYLPTSGMGNTQYF. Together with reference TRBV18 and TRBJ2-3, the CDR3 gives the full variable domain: NAGVMQNPRHLVRRRGQEARLRCSPMKGHSHVYWYRQLPEEGLKFMVYLQKENIIDESGMPKERFSAEFPKEGPSILRIQQVVRGDSAAYFCASSYLPTSGMGNTQYFGPGTRLTVL.

The CDR3 bases are TGTGCCAGTAGCAGCAGGGATTATAGCAATCAGCCCCAGCATTTT. Residues: CASSSRDYSNQPQHF. The V gene is TRBV19, the J gene TRBJ1-5, with D possibly being TRBD1 (5 bases). V lost 6 bases to trimming and J lost 0 bases, with 12 bases between them. In germline, CDR1 is LNHDA, CDR2 SQIVND (reference sequence). The CDR3 totals 15 residues.

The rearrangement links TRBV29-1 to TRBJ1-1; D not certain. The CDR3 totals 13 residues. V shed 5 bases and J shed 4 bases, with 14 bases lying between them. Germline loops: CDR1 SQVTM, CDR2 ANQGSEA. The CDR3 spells CSVTDSSGTEAFF. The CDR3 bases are TGCAGCGTTACCGATAGTTCGGGCACTGAAGCTTTCTTT.

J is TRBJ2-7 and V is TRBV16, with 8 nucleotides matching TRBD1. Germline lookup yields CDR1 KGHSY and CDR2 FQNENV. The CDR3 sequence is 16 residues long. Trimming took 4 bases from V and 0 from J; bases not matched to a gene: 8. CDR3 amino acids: CASSPLPGQDSYEQYF. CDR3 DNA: TGTGCCAGCAGCCCCCTACCGGGACAGGACTCCTACGAGCAGTACTTC.

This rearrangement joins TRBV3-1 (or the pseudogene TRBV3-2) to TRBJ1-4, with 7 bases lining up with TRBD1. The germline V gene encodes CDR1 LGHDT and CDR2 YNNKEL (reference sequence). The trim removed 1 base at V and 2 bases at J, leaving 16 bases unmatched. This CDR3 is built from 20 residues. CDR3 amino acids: CASSQVRFGTGVSTNEKLFF. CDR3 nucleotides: TGTGCCAGCAGCCAAGTACGTTTTGGAACAGGGGTTTCGACTAATGAAAAACTGTTTTTT.

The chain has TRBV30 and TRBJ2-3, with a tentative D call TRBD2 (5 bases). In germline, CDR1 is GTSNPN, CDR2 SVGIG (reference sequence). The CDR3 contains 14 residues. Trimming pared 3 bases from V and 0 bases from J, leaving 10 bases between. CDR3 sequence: CAWSSGLSTDTQYF. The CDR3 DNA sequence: TGTGCCTGGAGCAGCGGCCTGAGCACAGATACGCAGTATTTT.

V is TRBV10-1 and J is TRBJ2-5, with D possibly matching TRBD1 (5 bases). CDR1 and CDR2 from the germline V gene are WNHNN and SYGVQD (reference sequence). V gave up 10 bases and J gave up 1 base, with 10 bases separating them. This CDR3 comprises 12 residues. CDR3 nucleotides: TGCGCCACCCTAGGGGTCCAAGAGACCCAGTACTTC. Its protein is CATLGVQETQYF.

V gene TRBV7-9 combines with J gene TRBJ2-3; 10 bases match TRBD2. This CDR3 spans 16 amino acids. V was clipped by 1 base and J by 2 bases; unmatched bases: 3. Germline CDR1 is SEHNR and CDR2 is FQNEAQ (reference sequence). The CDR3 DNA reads TGTGCCAGCAGCTTAGGCCTAGCGGGAGACACAGATACGCAGTATTTT. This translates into CASSLGLAGDTDTQYF.

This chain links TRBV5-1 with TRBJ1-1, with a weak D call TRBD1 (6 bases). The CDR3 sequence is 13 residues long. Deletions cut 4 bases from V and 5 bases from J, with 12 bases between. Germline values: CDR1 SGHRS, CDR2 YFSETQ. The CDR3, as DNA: TGCGCCAGCAGCGAAACAGGGTTAACTGAAGCTTTCTTT. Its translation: CASSETGLTEAFF.

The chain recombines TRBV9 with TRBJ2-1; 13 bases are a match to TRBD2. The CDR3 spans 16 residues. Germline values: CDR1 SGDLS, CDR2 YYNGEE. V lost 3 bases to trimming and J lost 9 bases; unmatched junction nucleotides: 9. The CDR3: CASSAITSGRALEQFF. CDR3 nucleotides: TGTGCCAGCAGCGCGATTACTAGCGGGAGGGCCCTTGAGCAGTTCTTC.

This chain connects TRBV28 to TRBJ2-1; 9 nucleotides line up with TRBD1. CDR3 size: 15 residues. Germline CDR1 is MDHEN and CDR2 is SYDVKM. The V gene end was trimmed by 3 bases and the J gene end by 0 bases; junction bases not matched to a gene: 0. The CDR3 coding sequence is TGTGCCAGCAGTTTGGGACAGGGCTCCTACAATGAGCAGTTCTTC. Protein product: CASSLGQGSYNEQFF.